This T cell receptor (beta chain) derives from a study of T-cell reconstitution after alpha-beta-depleted transplantation in children. Study-wide results and limits: Several hundred expanded graft clones reportedly gave rise to the alpha-beta T cells present about two months after transplant. At one year after transplant, newly produced T cells mostly accounted for T-cell counts and diversity. The high TCRbeta diversity at day 60 in some patients came from surviving recipient T cells and thymic progenitors.

The CDR3 length is 14 residues. Trimming cost V 7 bases and J 2 bases, with 14 bases left between them. Germline loops: CDR1 MDHEN, CDR2 SYDVKM. This clonotype was observed a few times. The antigen remains undetermined. Construction of the TCRbeta library involved unique molecular identifiers. TCRdb processed the PCR reads anew with MiXCR; each CDR3 protein has one entry. The data show 750,000 to 950,000 distinct CDR3 sequences, with roughly 15% seen just once and approximately 5% held by the top ten. The sample consisted of PBMCs, mostly from graft donor cells, taken 360 days after TCRalphabeta/CD19-depleted stem cell transplant. This TCR was sampled from a male patient between 5 and 17 years old who had a stem cell transplant for acute lymphoblastic leukemia, so the T cells may come from the graft donor. This chain uses TRBV28 with TRBJ2-5; D possibly uses TRBD1 or TRBD2 (5 bases each). The DNA of the CDR3 is TGTGCCAGCAATAGGCTCGGGGCACAAGAGACCCAGTACTTC. Encoded protein: CASNRLGAQETQYF.